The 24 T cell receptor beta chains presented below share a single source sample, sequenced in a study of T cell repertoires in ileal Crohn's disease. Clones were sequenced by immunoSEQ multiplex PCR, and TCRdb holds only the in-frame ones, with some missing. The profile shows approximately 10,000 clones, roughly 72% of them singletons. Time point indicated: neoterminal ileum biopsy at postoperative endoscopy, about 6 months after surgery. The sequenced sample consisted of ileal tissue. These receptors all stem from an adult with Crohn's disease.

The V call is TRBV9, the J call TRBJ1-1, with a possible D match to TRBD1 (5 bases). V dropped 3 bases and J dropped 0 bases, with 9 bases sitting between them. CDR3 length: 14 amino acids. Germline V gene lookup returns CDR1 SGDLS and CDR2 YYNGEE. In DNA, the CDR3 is TGTGCCAGCAGCGGAGACAGCATGAACACTGAAGCTTTCTTT. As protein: CASSGDSMNTEAFF.

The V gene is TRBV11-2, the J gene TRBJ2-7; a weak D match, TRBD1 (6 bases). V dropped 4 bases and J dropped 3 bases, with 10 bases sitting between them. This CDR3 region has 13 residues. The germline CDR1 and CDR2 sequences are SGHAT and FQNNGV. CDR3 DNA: TGTGCCAGCAGCTCGGACAGATTCTACGAGCAGTACTTC. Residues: CASSSDRFYEQYF.

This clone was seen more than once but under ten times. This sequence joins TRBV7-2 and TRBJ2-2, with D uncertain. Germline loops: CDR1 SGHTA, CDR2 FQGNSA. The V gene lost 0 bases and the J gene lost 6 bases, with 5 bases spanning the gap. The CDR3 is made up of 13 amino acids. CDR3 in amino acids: CASSLAVPGELFF. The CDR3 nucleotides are TGTGCCAGCAGCTTAGCCGTTCCCGGGGAGCTGTTTTTT.

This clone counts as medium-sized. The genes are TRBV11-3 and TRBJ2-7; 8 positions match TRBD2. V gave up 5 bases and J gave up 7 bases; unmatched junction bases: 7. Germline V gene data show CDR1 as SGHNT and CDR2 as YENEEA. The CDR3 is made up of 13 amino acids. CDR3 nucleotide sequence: TGTGCCAGCAGCCCCAGCGGGAGCCGGGAGCAGTACTTC. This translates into CASSPSGSREQYF.

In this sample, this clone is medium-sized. The CDR3 here is CSVEDGEYGYTF. CDR3 nucleotides: TGCAGCGTTGAAGACGGAGAGTATGGCTACACCTTC. The chain joins TRBV29-1 to TRBJ1-2; D uncertain. Deletions cut 0 bases from V and 5 bases from J, with 7 bases between. The CDR3 runs 12 residues. Looked up from germline, CDR1 is SQVTM and CDR2 is ANQGSEA.

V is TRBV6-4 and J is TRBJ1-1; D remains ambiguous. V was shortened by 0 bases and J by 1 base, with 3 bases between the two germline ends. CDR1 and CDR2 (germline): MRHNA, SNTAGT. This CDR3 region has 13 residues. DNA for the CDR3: TGTGCCAGCAGTGACTCAGCGAACACTGAAGCTTTCTTT. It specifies CASSDSANTEAFF.

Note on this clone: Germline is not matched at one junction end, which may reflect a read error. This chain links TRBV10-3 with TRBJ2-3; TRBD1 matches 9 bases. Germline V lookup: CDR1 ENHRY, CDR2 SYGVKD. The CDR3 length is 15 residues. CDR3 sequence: CASSTGTGHTDTQYF. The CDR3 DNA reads TGTGCCAGCAGTACCGGGACAGGGCACACAGATACGCAGTATTTT.

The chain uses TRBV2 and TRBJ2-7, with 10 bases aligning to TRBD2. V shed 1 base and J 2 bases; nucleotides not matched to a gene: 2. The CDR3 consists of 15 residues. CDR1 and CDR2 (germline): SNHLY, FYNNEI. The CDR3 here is CASSEGLAGAYEQYF. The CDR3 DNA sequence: TGTGCCAGCAGTGAAGGGCTAGCGGGGGCCTACGAGCAGTACTTC.

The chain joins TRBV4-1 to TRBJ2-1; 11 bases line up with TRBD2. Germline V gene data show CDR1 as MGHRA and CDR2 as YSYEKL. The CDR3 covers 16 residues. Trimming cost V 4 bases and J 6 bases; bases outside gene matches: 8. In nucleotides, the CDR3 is TGCGCCAGCAGCCTTGGGACTAGCGGAAATGTCAATGAGCAGTTCTTC. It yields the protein CASSLGTSGNVNEQFF.

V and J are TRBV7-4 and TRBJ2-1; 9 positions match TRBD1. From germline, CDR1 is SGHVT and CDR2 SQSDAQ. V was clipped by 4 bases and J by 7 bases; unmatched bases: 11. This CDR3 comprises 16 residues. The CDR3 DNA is TGTGCCAGCAGCTATGCCGGGACAGGGAATGGGAATGAGCAGTTCTTC. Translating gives CASSYAGTGNGNEQFF.

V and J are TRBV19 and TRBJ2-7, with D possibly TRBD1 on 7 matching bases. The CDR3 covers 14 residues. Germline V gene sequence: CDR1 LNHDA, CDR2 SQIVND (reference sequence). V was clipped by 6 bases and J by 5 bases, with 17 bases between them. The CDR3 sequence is CASSIGGGGHEQYF. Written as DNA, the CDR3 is TGTGCCAGTAGCATCGGTGGAGGGGGCCACGAGCAGTACTTC. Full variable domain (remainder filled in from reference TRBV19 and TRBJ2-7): DGGITQSPKYLFRKEGQNVTLSCEQNLNHDAMYWYRQDPGQGLRLIYYSQIVNDFQKGDIAEGYSVSREKKESFPLTVTSAQKNPTAFYLCASSIGGGGHEQYFGPGTRLTVT.

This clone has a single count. For the CDR3, the DNA is TGCGCCAGCAGCTTGACGGGTTTTAGCGGGGGATCCTACGAGCAGTACTTC. Its translation: CASSLTGFSGGSYEQYF. V is TRBV5-1 and J is TRBJ2-7; 9 nucleotides match TRBD2. After removal of 1 base from V and 1 base from J, the junction contained 9 bases not matched to a gene. The CDR3 consists of 17 residues. Germline-derived CDR1 and CDR2 are SGHRS and YFSETQ. Using reference TRBV5-1 and TRBJ2-7 for the parts outside the CDR3, the full variable domain is KAGVTQTPRYLIKTRGQQVTLSCSPISGHRSVSWYQQTPGQGLQFLFEYFSETQRNKGNFPGRFSGRQFSNSRSEMNVSTLELGDSALYLCASSLTGFSGGSYEQYFGPGTRLTVT.

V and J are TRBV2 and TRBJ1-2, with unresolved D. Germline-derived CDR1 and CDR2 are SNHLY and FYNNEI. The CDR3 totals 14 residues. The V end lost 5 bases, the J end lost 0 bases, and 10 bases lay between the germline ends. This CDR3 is CASSLRAANYGYTF. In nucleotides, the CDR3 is TGTGCCAGCAGTCTACGCGCGGCTAACTATGGCTACACCTTC.

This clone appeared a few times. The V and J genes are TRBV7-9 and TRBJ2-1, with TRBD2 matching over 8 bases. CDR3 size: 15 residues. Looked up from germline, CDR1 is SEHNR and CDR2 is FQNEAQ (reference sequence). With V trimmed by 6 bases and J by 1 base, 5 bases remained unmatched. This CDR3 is CASRGREGSYNEQFF. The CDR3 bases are TGTGCCAGCAGGGGTCGGGAGGGATCCTACAATGAGCAGTTCTTC.

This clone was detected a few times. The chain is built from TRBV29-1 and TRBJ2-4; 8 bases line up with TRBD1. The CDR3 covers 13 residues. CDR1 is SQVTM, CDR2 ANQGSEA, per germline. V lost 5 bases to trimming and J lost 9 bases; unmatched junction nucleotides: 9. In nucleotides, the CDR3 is TGCAGCGTTTCAGCAGGGGGCACGAGCATTCAGTACTTC. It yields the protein CSVSAGGTSIQYF. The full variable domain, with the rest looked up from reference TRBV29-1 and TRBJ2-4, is SAVISQKPSRDICQRGTSLTIQCQVDSQVTMMFWYRQQPGQSLTLIATANQGSEATYESGFVIDKFPISRPNLTFSTLTVSNMSPEDSSIYLCSVSAGGTSIQYFGAGTRLSVL.

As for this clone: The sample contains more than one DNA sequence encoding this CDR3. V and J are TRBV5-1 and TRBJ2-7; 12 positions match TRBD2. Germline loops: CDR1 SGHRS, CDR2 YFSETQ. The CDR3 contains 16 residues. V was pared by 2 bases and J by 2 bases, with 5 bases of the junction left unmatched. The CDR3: CASSFTSGRIPYEQYF. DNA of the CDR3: TGCGCCAGCAGCTTCACTAGCGGGAGGATACCCTACGAGCAGTACTTC.

The CDR3 loop reads CASIQGTGSARGTQYF. The CDR3 bases are TGTGCCAGCATCCAGGGCACAGGGTCAGCTAGAGGTACGCAGTATTTT. The rearrangement links TRBV2 to TRBJ2-3; D perhaps matches TRBD1 (6 bases). V was pared by 7 bases and J by 8 bases, with 25 bases between. Germline V gives CDR1 SNHLY, CDR2 FYNNEI. The CDR3 has 16 amino acids.

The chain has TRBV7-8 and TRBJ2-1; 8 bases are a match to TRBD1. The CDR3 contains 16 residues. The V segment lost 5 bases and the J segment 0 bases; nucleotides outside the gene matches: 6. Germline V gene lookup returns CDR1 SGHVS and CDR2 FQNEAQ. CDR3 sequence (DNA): TGTGCCAGCAGCGCGAGACAGGGGAGCTCCTACAATGAGCAGTTCTTC. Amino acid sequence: CASSARQGSSYNEQFF. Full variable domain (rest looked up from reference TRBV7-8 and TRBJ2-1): GAGVSQSPRYKVAKRGQDVALRCDPISGHVSLFWYQQALGQGPEFLTYFQNEAQLDKSGLPSDRFFAERPEGSVSTLKIQRTQQEDSAVYLCASSARQGSSYNEQFFGPGTRLTVL.

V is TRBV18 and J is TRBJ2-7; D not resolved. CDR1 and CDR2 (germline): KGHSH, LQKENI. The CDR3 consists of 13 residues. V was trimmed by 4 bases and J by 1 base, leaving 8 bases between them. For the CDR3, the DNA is TGTGCCAGCTCACAGCAAGAATCCTACGAGCAGTACTTC. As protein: CASSQQESYEQYF.

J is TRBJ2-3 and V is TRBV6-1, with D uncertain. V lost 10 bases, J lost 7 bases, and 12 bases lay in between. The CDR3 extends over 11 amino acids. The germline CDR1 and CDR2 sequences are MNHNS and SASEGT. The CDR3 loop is CATLPRNTQYF. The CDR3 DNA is TGTGCCACCCTACCGAGGAATACGCAGTATTTT.

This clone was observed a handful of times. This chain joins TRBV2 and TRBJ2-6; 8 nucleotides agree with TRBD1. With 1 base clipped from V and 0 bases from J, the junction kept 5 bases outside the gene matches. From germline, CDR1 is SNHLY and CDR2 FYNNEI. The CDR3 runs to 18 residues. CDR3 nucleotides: TGTGCCAGCAGTGAAGGGACAGGGAAGTCCTCTGGGGCCAACGTCCTGACTTTC. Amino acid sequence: CASSEGTGKSSGANVLTF.

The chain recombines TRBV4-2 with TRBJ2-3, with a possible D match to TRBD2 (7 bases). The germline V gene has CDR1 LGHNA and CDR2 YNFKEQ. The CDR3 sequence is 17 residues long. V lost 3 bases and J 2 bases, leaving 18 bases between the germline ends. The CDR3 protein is CASSQEGGVTHTDTQYF. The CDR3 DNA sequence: TGTGCCAGCAGCCAGGAAGGGGGGGTAACACACACAGATACGCAGTATTTT.

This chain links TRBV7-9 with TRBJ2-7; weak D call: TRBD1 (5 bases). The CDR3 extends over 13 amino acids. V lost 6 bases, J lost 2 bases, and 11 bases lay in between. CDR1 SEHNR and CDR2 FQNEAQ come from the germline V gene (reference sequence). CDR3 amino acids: CASSGQGPYEQYF. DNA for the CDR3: TGTGCCAGCAGTGGCCAGGGCCCCTACGAGCAGTACTTC.

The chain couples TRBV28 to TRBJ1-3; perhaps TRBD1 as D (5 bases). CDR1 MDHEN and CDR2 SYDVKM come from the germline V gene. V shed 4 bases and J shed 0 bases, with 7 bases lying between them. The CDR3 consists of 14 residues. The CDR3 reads CASSWGFSGNTIYF. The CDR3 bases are TGTGCCAGCAGTTGGGGCTTCTCTGGAAACACCATATATTTT.